These 30 T cell receptor beta chains share one sample of origin, sequenced in a study of early T cells in non-severe SARS-CoV-2 infection. Each CDR3 protein is one row after TCRdb ran MiXCR on the 5' RACE reads. The table includes 80,000 to 95,000 distinct CDR3 sequences, more than 13% detected once. The sequenced sample was whole blood. These receptors all stem from an adult who was a healthcare worker with PCR-confirmed SARS-CoV-2 infection or an uninfected control (not recorded which).

This clonotype was picked up a small number of times. The chain uses TRBV7-9 and TRBJ1-3; D is ambiguous. The V gene lost 5 bases and the J gene lost 4 bases, with 9 bases spanning the gap. The CDR3 has 13 residues. Germline CDR1 and CDR2: SEHNR and FQNEAQ (reference sequence). The CDR3 DNA reads as TGTGCCAGCAGCCCCTTCCTGGGAAACACCATATATTTT. This codes for CASSPFLGNTIYF.

In this sample, this clonotype turned up many times. This chain joins TRBV28 and TRBJ1-6; the D gene is possibly TRBD1 (6 bases). Germline loops: CDR1 MDHEN, CDR2 SYDVKM. Trimming removed 5 bases from V and 6 bases from J, with 14 bases in between. There are 15 residues in the CDR3. CDR3 sequence: CASSLPTGSNSPLHF. The CDR3 DNA sequence: TGTGCCAGCAGTCTGCCGACAGGCAGTAATTCACCCCTCCACTTT. The full variable domain, with the rest looked up from reference TRBV28 and TRBJ1-6, is DVKVTQSSRYLVKRTGEKVFLECVQDMDHENMFWYRQDPGLGLRLIYFSYDVKMKEKGDIPEGYSVSREKKERFSLILESASTNQTSMYLCASSLPTGSNSPLHFGNGTRLTVT.

The V and J genes are TRBV5-1 and TRBJ1-2; the match to TRBD1 covers 8 bases. Germline values: CDR1 SGHRS, CDR2 YFSETQ. The V gene end was trimmed by 4 bases and the J gene end by 4 bases; junction bases not matched to a gene: 3. This CDR3 spans 13 amino acids. This CDR3 reads CASSQGAAYGYTF. The DNA for the CDR3 is TGCGCCAGCAGCCAGGGGGCTGCCTATGGCTACACCTTC.

This clonotype was seen a handful of times. The chain has TRBV29-1 and TRBJ1-1; D remains ambiguous. Trimming removed 6 bases at V and 0 bases at J, with 14 bases between. The CDR3 length is 14 residues. Germline V CDR1 and CDR2: SQVTM, ANQGSEA. The CDR3 nucleotides read TGCAGCGTCGTGGGCCTCCGACTGAACACTGAAGCTTTCTTT. The encoded protein is CSVVGLRLNTEAFF.

The sample holds a few counts of this clonotype. The V and J genes are TRBV7-9 and TRBJ1-1; D is ambiguous. This CDR3 contains 13 residues. Between the trimmed V and J ends, which lost 0 bases and 7 bases, there was a span of 9 bases. Germline values: CDR1 SEHNR, CDR2 FQNEAQ (reference sequence). CDR3 amino acids: CASSLAPASEAFF. As DNA, the CDR3 is TGTGCCAGCAGCTTAGCTCCCGCGAGTGAAGCTTTCTTT.

This clonotype was observed at least ten times. The chain carries TRBV7-6 and TRBJ2-1; maybe TRBD1 (6 bases). Germline V lookup: CDR1 SGHVS, CDR2 FNYEAQ. The CDR3 runs 11 residues. Deletions cut 5 bases from V and 10 bases from J, with 9 bases between. This CDR3 reads CASSPGTEQFF. The CDR3 bases are TGTGCCAGCAGCCCTGGGACAGAGCAGTTCTTC.

This chain joins TRBV5-6 and TRBJ2-3; 7 positions match TRBD1. The CDR3 sequence is 17 residues long. The germline gives CDR1 SGHDT, CDR2 YYEEEE. Germline trimming cut 2 bases from V and 5 bases from J; bases unmatched to any gene: 14. CDR3 amino acids: CASSFSPLEGARDTQYF. The DNA for the CDR3 is TGTGCCAGCAGCTTCTCCCCACTAGAGGGGGCGCGAGATACGCAGTATTTT.

The V call is TRBV10-3, the J call TRBJ2-2; the D gene is possibly TRBD1 (6 bases). The CDR3 has 14 amino acids. The germline V gene has CDR1 ENHRY and CDR2 SYGVKD. Trimming pared 6 bases from V and 5 bases from J, leaving 13 bases between. The CDR3 bases are TGTGCCATCAGCTCGACAGGACGGACCGGGGAGCTGTTTTTT. It specifies CAISSTGRTGELFF.

V and J are TRBV18 and TRBJ2-3; D might be TRBD2 (6 bases). Germline CDR1 KGHSH, CDR2 LQKENI. Trimming cost V 3 bases and J 2 bases, with 18 bases left between them. The CDR3 loop spans 17 amino acids. CDR3 DNA sequence: TGTGCCAGCTCACCTATGGCTAGCGCCTCTAACACAGATACGCAGTATTTT. Protein product: CASSPMASASNTDTQYF.

The sample holds one count of this clonotype. The chain joins TRBV18 to TRBJ2-5; D is possibly TRBD1 (5 bases). CDR3 length equals 14 residues. Germline CDR1 and CDR2: KGHSH and LQKENI. Trimming took 4 bases from V and 1 from J, leaving 10 bases between them. In DNA, the CDR3 is TGTGCCAGCTCACTCAGGACACCCCAAGAGACCCAGTACTTC. Amino acid sequence: CASSLRTPQETQYF.

The genes are TRBV5-1 and TRBJ2-1; no clear D gene. The CDR3 covers 11 residues. V was shortened by 4 bases and J by 2 bases, with 1 base between the two germline ends. Germline-derived CDR1 and CDR2 are SGHRS and YFSETQ. The CDR3 bases are TGCGCCAGCAGCGCCTACAATGAGCAGTTCTTC. Its translation: CASSAYNEQFF.

Details on this clonotype: One end of the junction fails to match germline, which may point to a read error. V usage is TRBV12-3 or TRBV12-4 and J usage is TRBJ2-7, with 7 bases fitting TRBD1. This CDR3 region has 15 residues. CDR3 nucleotide sequence: TGTGTCAGCTCGCAAGGGGGCGCGGGCTCCTACGAGCAGTACTTC. It codes for CVSSQGGAGSYEQYF.

This clonotype was observed a handful of times. CDR3 sequence: CSAAGDRTDTQYF. The CDR3 coding sequence is TGCAGCGCGGCGGGCGACCGCACAGATACGCAGTATTTT. This rearrangement joins TRBV29-1 to TRBJ2-3; a possible D gene is TRBD2 (5 bases). V was cut by 7 bases and J by 1 base, with 12 bases left in between. The germline V gene encodes CDR1 SQVTM and CDR2 ANQGSEA. The CDR3 spans 13 residues.

This clonotype was picked up a small number of times. J is TRBJ1-6 and V is TRBV7-2; no definite D call. V dropped 2 bases and J dropped 7 bases, with 9 bases sitting between them. In germline, CDR1 is SGHTA, CDR2 FQGNSA. This CDR3 comprises 14 residues. CDR3 sequence reads: CASSLLERNSPLHF. The CDR3 DNA is TGTGCCAGCAGCTTACTTGAAAGGAATTCACCCCTCCACTTT.

The V gene is TRBV7-9, the J gene TRBJ2-2, with D unresolved. This CDR3 has 14 amino acids. Trimming removed 5 bases from V and 4 bases from J, with 11 bases in between. Per germline, CDR1 SEHNR and CDR2 FQNEAQ (reference sequence). As DNA, the CDR3 is TGTGCCAGCAGCCCATTCATCGGCACCGGGGAGCTGTTTTTT. Translating it yields CASSPFIGTGELFF.

CDR3 sequence (DNA): TGCGCCAGCAGCCAAGAGGGGTATAGCAATCAGCCCCAGCATTTT. This encodes CASSQEGYSNQPQHF. The chain is built from TRBV4-3 and TRBJ1-5; D remains ambiguous. Looked up from germline, CDR1 is LGHNA and CDR2 is YSLEER. CDR3 length equals 15 residues. V lost 0 bases and J lost 0, with 6 bases in between.

V gene TRBV7-6 combines with J gene TRBJ2-3, with D possibly matching TRBD2 (6 bases). CDR3 size: 15 residues. The germline V gene encodes CDR1 SGHVS and CDR2 FNYEAQ. The V and J ends lost 1 base and 1 base respectively, with 9 bases between them. The CDR3 protein is CASSLVGGGTDTQYF. In DNA form, the CDR3 reads TGTGCCAGCAGCTTAGTAGGCGGGGGCACAGATACGCAGTATTTT.

CDR3 coding DNA: TGTGCCAGCAGTTTTGGGCCCTACAATGAGCAGTTCTTC. It yields the protein CASSFGPYNEQFF. The chain recombines TRBV6-2 or TRBV6-3 with TRBJ2-1; D is ambiguous. This CDR3 contains 13 residues. Germline V gene sequence: CDR1 MNHEY, CDR2 SVGEGT. Trimming took 4 bases from V and 2 from J, leaving 6 bases between them.

The V call is TRBV29-1, the J call TRBJ2-7; 10 bases are shared with TRBD1. Germline CDR1 is SQVTM and CDR2 is ANQGSEA. The CDR3 sequence is 15 residues long. The ends lost 8 bases at V and 0 bases at J; junction bases unmatched: 10. The CDR3 is CSIGGTGADSYEQYF. Written as DNA, the CDR3 is TGCAGCATTGGAGGGACAGGGGCCGACTCCTACGAGCAGTACTTC.

This chain connects TRBV20-1 to TRBJ1-5; D remains ambiguous. Germline V CDR1 and CDR2: DFQATT, SNEGSKA (reference sequence). This CDR3 is 14 amino acids long. The V end was cut by 3 bases, the J end by 7 bases, with 16 bases between. The CDR3 loop is CSASSEPTAQPQHF. As DNA, the CDR3 is TGCAGTGCTAGTTCGGAGCCTACAGCACAGCCCCAGCATTTT.

The chain links TRBV6-5 to TRBJ1-2; D not resolved. The CDR3 loop spans 13 amino acids. From germline, CDR1 is MNHEY and CDR2 SVGAGI. With 6 bases removed from V and 4 bases from J, the gap between germline ends came to 12 bases. The CDR3 DNA follows: TGTGCCAGCAGCTCCCTCCCCTCCTATGGCTACACCTTC. This gives the protein CASSSLPSYGYTF.

V is TRBV15 and J is TRBJ2-7, with D maybe TRBD1 (5 bases). CDR1 is LNHNV and CDR2 is YYDKDF in the germline V gene (reference sequence). The CDR3 spans 14 residues. The V and J ends lost 0 bases and 5 bases respectively, with 11 bases between them. The CDR3 nucleotides read TGTGCCACCAGCAGAGATGGTCAAGGGGACGAGCAGTACTTC. It specifies CATSRDGQGDEQYF.

This clonotype was observed a handful of times. The rearrangement uses TRBV9 and TRBJ1-1; D not resolved. V was trimmed by 0 bases and J by 5 bases, leaving 11 bases between them. The CDR3 loop spans 14 amino acids. CDR1 SGDLS and CDR2 YYNGEE come from the germline V gene. CDR3 sequence: CASSVGGSGTEAFF. The CDR3 nucleotides read TGTGCCAGCAGCGTAGGAGGGTCCGGGACTGAAGCTTTCTTT.

The chain employs TRBV10-1 and TRBJ2-2; TRBD1 might be the D (6 bases). Germline V gene data show CDR1 as WNHNN and CDR2 as SYGVQD (reference sequence). V dropped 6 bases and J dropped 4 bases, with 9 bases sitting between them. There are 13 residues in the CDR3. DNA of the CDR3: TGCGCCAGCAGACCGACAGGCACCGGGGAGCTGTTTTTT. Amino acids: CASRPTGTGELFF.

The CDR3 sequence: CASSWRGQGNEQFF. In DNA, the CDR3 is TGTGCCAGCAGCTGGCGGGGACAGGGTAATGAGCAGTTCTTC. The chain couples TRBV9 to TRBJ2-1; 9 nucleotides align to TRBD1. The CDR3 length is 14 residues. Germline V gene data show CDR1 as SGDLS and CDR2 as YYNGEE. The J segment lost 7 bases and the V segment lost 4 bases, leaving 6 bases of the junction unmatched.

Many counts were recorded for this clonotype. The chain joins TRBV20-1 to TRBJ2-1; no definite D call. This CDR3 is 14 amino acids long. Trimming left V 3 bases short and J 9 bases short, with 18 bases between. Per the germline V gene, CDR1 is DFQATT and CDR2 is SNEGSKA (reference sequence). The CDR3 region has the DNA TGCAGTGCTAGCCCTCGGGCCAAGGCGAGTGAGCAGTTCTTC. Translated: CSASPRAKASEQFF.

The rearrangement uses TRBV11-2 and TRBJ1-1; D unclear. The germline V and J ends were trimmed by 5 bases and 5 bases, with 15 bases remaining between them. This CDR3 spans 14 amino acids. CDR1 is SGHAT and CDR2 is FQNNGV in the germline V gene. The CDR3, as DNA: TGTGCCAGCAGCCCAAGGAGGGAAGGTACTGAAGCTTTCTTT. This sequence encodes CASSPRREGTEAFF.

The chain recombines TRBV6-2 or TRBV6-3 with TRBJ1-2; weak D call: TRBD1 (6 bases). This CDR3 has 13 amino acids. V gave up 6 bases and J gave up 3 bases, with 11 bases separating them. Germline V gene lookup returns CDR1 MNHEY and CDR2 SVGEGT. Written as DNA, the CDR3 is TGTGCCAGCAGCCGGACAGCGGACTATGGCTACACCTTC. This sequence encodes CASSRTADYGYTF.

The rearrangement uses TRBV5-6 and TRBJ2-2; D is ambiguous. CDR1 and CDR2 from the germline V gene are SGHDT and YYEEEE. The CDR3 spans 15 residues. V was pared by 0 bases and J by 4 bases, with 10 bases between. CDR3 bases: TGTGCCAGCAGCTTGGGAACGCGGATCACCGGGGAGCTGTTTTTT. This sequence encodes CASSLGTRITGELFF.

This clonotype was counted between two and nine times. The chain links TRBV6-5 to TRBJ2-1; 11 bases are shared with TRBD2. Germline lookup yields CDR1 MNHEY and CDR2 SVGAGI. J lost 0 bases, V lost 8 bases, and 6 bases had no gene match. The CDR3 extends over 16 amino acids. In nucleotides, the CDR3 is TGTGCCAGCCGTACTAGCGGGGGAAGCTCCTACAATGAGCAGTTCTTC. Its translation is CASRTSGGSSYNEQFF.